This record concerns one T cell receptor (beta chain) sequence. Its antigen is not yet known. No qualities accompany the bases; no much larger clone lies one base away. This sample was included in a study of OX40 agonist ivuxolimab in advanced cancers. About the investigation overall: Ivuxolimab was a fully human IgG2 agonistic monoclonal antibody targeting the costimulatory receptor OX40 (CD134). Intravenous ivuxolimab was administered to patients every 2 weeks at six dose levels: 0.01, 0.1, 0.3, 1.5, 3 and 10 mg/kg. Of the approximately 54 dose-escalation patients, hepatocellular carcinoma was present in about 20, melanoma in approximately 15, renal cell carcinoma in 9 and head and neck cancer in 9. In the dose-escalation cohort, more than 80% of patients were male, and the mean age was 60 years with a range of roughly 20 to 85. Prior anti-PD-1, anti-PD-L1 or anti-CTLA-4 therapy was permitted, and 35% to 40% of dose-escalation patients had received checkpoint inhibitors. Partial responses occurred in three dose-escalation patients, of whom one had hepatocellular carcinoma and two had cutaneous melanoma. The purpose of peripheral TCRbeta sequencing was to test whether ivuxolimab changed TCR sequence diversity and led to clonal T-cell expansion. The paper covers the monotherapy dose-escalation part of the phase I ivuxolimab trial, which included N of about 50 patients. Here is what the overall study found, with its caveats: Low levels of normalized T-cell clonal expansion were also shown by some nonresponding patients. In partial responders in the 0.1-3.0 mg/kg groups, normalized peripheral clonal expansion was found to be among the lowest, especially among CD8+ T cells. After ivuxolimab, expanded clones were on average more numerous among CD8+ T cells than among CD4+ T cells. At doses of 0.1 to 3.0 mg/kg, clonal expansion of both CD4+ and CD8+ blood T cells was observed from baseline to week 6. Antigen specificity was not determined for the clonally expanded peripheral T cells.

Patients with a history of autoimmune disease or receiving systemic immunosuppression were excluded from the trial. Peripheral blood for TCR sequencing was drawn from every dose cohort at baseline, at cycle 4 day 1 and at cycle 7 day 1. Samples were obtained from an open-label, multicenter, first-in-human phase I dose-escalation trial of ivuxolimab. Adults with locally advanced or metastatic head and neck squamous cell, hepatocellular, melanoma or renal cell carcinoma were enrolled in the trial. Before TCR sequencing, CD4+ T cells and CD8+ T cells were sorted from peripheral blood as separate populations. To sequence the TCRbeta CDR3 region, genomic DNA was isolated from the sorted cells. The immunoSEQ Assay was used to sequence the TCRbeta CDR3 regions. TCRdb stores this immuneACCESS table with in-frame sequences only. Part of the clones is absent; in the studies checked, under half of the shortfall reflects unresolved V genes, and no reason is known for the rest. This sample holds 69,000 or so clones; approximately 81% were observed only once. 5% to 6.5% of the sample lies in the top ten.

The CDR3 covers 17 residues, taking in both the cysteine and the phenylalanine. The only DNA kept is the CDR3, 51 bases in frame from the first base. After removal of 2 bases from V and 0 bases from J, the junction retains 5 bases not matched to a gene. CDR1 is given as MDHEN and CDR2 as SYDVKM, both from the germline V gene. The source of this sequence is an adult with an advanced solid tumor such as melanoma, head and neck, liver or kidney cancer. The specimen comprised CD4+ or CD8+ T cells sorted from blood, sampled in a trial of the OX40 agonist ivuxolimab. The V gene is TRBV28 and the J gene is TRBJ1-5; 9 of the junction bases match TRBD1. CDR3 sequence: CASSLRGQGYSNQPQHF. The nucleotide sequence reads as follows: TGTGCCAGCAGTTTACGGGGACAGGGCTATAGCAATCAGCCCCAGCATTTT.